What follows describes a single TCR beta chain. This clone was detected only once. This clone's antigen is unknown. One base away there is no much larger clone; base qualities are not given. The samples were obtained from people who had Merkel cell carcinoma. These data come from a study of T cells and Merkel cell carcinoma outcomes (dated by TCRdb to 2019 to 2021). For the wider study: The study examined the tumor T-cell repertoire together with T-cell density as predictors of clinical outcome in patients with Merkel cell carcinoma.

Study-wide conclusions, independent of this receptor: According to the report, clinical outcomes in Merkel cell carcinoma patients could be predicted using T-cell density together with features of the T-cell repertoire.

The library was obtained by the immunoSEQ multiplex PCR assay. Drawn from immuneACCESS, this table holds only the in-frame rearrangements with V and J called that TCRdb kept. Clones are partly lost; checked studies trace under half to an unresolved V gene and leave the rest unexplained. Across this sample there are 500 to 600 clones, with around 94% seen only once. Jointly, the top ten make up approximately 5.8% of the sample. The CDR3 has 10 amino acids, counting the end cysteine and phenylalanine. Only CDR3 DNA remains: 30 bases, in frame from the first base. For this chain, trimming is 9 bases at the V end and 5 bases at the J end, and the number of junction bases without a gene match is 1. According to the germline V gene, CDR1 reads ENHRY and CDR2 reads SYGVKD.

The sequenced material came from tumor tissue from Merkel cell carcinoma. This chain joins TRBV10-3 to TRBJ2-7; 7 bases in the junction line up with TRBD1. The clonotype comes from a human donor with Merkel cell carcinoma. The nucleotide sequence reads TGTGCCATAGGGGGCGACGAGCAGTACTTC. The resulting protein is CAIGGDEQYF.